This T cell receptor (beta chain) is drawn from a study of sequential checkpoint blockade in melanoma. Measured with immunoSEQ multiplex PCR; TCRdb has only the in-frame clones, and not every one. The sample has roughly 8,400 clones; around three fifths are singletons. V gave up 4 bases and J gave up 7 bases; unmatched junction bases: 3. The germline gives CDR1 MNHEY, CDR2 SMNVEV (reference sequence). This CDR3 is 15 amino acids long. This clone appeared once. Other DNA sequences within the sample encode an identical CDR3. Treatment given: randomized to nivolumab then ipilimumab (arm A) or the reverse (arm B). DNA-damaging chemotherapy had not been given to any patient beforehand.

The chain combines TRBV27 with TRBJ1-6; TRBD1 matches 11 bases. The clonotype comes from a human patient with melanoma. Some clones in this sample may be carry-over from other donors' samples. This sample comprised CD8+ T cells sorted from blood (inferred from file names), obtained from a patient given nivolumab and ipilimumab in sequence. CDR3 protein: CASSSRDRGNSPLHF. The DNA for the CDR3 is TGTGCCAGCAGTTCCCGGGACAGGGGGAATTCACCCCTCCACTTT.